Below, one TCR beta chain is given with its context. Antigen: not known. Primers for the PCR totalled 60 Vbeta and 13 Jbeta. Assay: immunoSEQ multiplex PCR; the TCRdb copy retains only in-frame clones and omits some. This table holds nearly 110,000 clones, 74% found once. This sample is drawn from a study of cytomegalovirus exposure and HLA in healthy donors. Study-level results: Reports state that TCR beta sequences accurately predicted most subjects' HLA-A and HLA-B alleles. Reportedly, diagnosis of cytomegalovirus status by the classifier showed high specificity and sensitivity.

The germline V gene has CDR1 MGHRA and CDR2 YSYEKL. The CDR3 extends over 16 amino acids. Germline trimming cut 4 bases from V and 10 bases from J; bases unmatched to any gene: 8. The chain recombines TRBV4-1 with TRBJ2-1, with TRBD2 matching over 15 bases. The receptor comes from a woman aged 40 to 49 in good health and CMV-seropositive. Input material: PBMCs. The CDR3 is CASSLGTSGRSGEQFF. Here the CDR3 DNA reads TGCGCCAGCAGCCTCGGGACTAGCGGGAGGTCTGGGGAGCAGTTCTTC.